Only a few counts were recorded for the clone carrying this T cell receptor (beta chain). V lost 3 bases, J lost 4 bases, and 15 bases lay in between. The CDR3 length is 15 residues. It was with unique molecular identifiers that the TCRbeta library was prepared. TCRdb analysed the PCR reads with MiXCR anew, one entry per CDR3 protein. This table has around 380,000 distinct CDR3 sequences, about a tenth appearing once. The data belong to a study of T-cell reconstitution after alpha-beta-depleted transplantation in children. This material consisted of PBMCs from the stem cell graft donor, taken from the stem cell graft. This chain links TRBV12-3 or TRBV12-4 with TRBJ1-2; perhaps TRBD1 as D (6 bases). The TCR originated in a human donor who donated a stem cell graft to a child with acute myeloid leukemia. DNA of the CDR3: TGTGCCAGCAGTTTTCGGGGGGCGCGAAGCTATGGCTACACCTTC. It specifies CASSFRGARSYGYTF.